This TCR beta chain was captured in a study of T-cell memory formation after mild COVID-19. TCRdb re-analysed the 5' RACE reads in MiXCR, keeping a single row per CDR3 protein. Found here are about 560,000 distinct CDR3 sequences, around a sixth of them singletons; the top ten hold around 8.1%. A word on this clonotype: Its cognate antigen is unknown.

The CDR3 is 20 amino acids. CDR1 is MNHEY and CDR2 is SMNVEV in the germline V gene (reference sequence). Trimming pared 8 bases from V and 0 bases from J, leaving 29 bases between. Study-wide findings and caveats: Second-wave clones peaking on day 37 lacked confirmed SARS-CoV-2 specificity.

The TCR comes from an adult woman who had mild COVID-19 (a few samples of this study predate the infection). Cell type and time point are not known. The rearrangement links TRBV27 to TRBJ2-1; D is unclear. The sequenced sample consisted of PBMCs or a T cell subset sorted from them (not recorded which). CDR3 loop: CASPKQVRMSIPSSYNEQFF. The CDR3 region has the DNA TGTGCCAGCCCAAAACAAGTACGAATGTCAATCCCCAGCTCCTACAATGAGCAGTTCTTC.